This section outlines one TCR beta chain sequence together with its context. These data are taken from a study of blood T cell repertoires in COVID-19. Study details: The study drew acute and convalescent COVID-19 samples from the United States, Italy and Spain. Sources were T cells, B-cell-depleted T cells, or PBMCs; the material itself was cDNA or gDNA.

Living in under 30 US areas, the participants were between roughly 18 and 95 years of age. Cohorts were assigned according to the clinical history that participants reported. TCRdb's table, derived via immunoSEQ multiplex PCR, lists solely in-frame clones and lacks some. The sample holds 200,000 to 250,000 clones, about 83% seen once. This CDR3 contains 15 residues. CDR1 LGHNT and CDR2 FRNRAP come from the germline V gene. V was cut by 1 base and J by 6 bases, with 13 bases left in between. This TCR derives from a woman aged 40 to 50 who had been exposed to COVID-19. Sample: PBMCs or T cells enriched from blood (not recorded which). This chain connects TRBV12-5 to TRBJ1-5; a weak D match, TRBD1 (6 bases). The CDR3 loop is CASGLARGGTQPQHF. The CDR3 region has the DNA TGTGCTAGTGGTTTGGCGAGGGGGGGTACTCAGCCCCAGCATTTT. The variable domain in full, completed from reference TRBV12-5 and TRBJ1-5, reads DARVTQTPRHKVTEMGQEVTMRCQPILGHNTVFWYRQTMMQGLELLAYFRNRAPLDDSGMPKDRFSAEMPDATLATLKIQPSEPRDSAVYFCASGLARGGTQPQHFGDGTRLSIL.